The rows below give T cell receptor beta chains drawn from one sample of a study of spatial heterogeneity in lung cancer. TCRdb processed the 5' RACE reads anew with MiXCR; each CDR3 protein has one entry. This table holds approximately 1,900 distinct CDR3 sequences, roughly a sixth found once. The source was PBMCs, collected at surgery. These receptors were obtained from a male donor with early-stage non-small cell lung cancer. The CDR3 runs from the conserved cysteine through the conserved F or W. Each record gives: clone size, D gene, J gene, V gene, CDR3 DNA, CDR3 protein. D genes are given only for firm matches. Not every row has a clone size; where given, it reads once, few, many or a size class.

>NA|NA|TRBJ1-2|TRBV3-1
TGTGCCAGCAGCCAAGCAGGATCTGGCTACACCTTC
CASSQAGSGYTF
>medium-sized|NA|TRBJ2-4|TRBV27
TGTGCCAGCAGTCCCAGCCTCACTCTAGCCAAAAACATTCAGTACTTC
CASSPSLTLAKNIQYF
>medium-sized|NA|TRBJ2-1|TRBV28
TGTGCCAGCATTACGACGGACTGGTCGACCTACAATGAGCAGTTCTTC
CASITTDWSTYNEQFF
>medium-sized|TRBD1|TRBJ2-3|TRBV11-2
TGTGCCAGCAGCCGGACAGGGGGCCCCACAGATACGCAGTATTTT
CASSRTGGPTDTQYF
>few|TRBD1|TRBJ2-2|TRBV4-1
TGCGCCAGCAGCCAGGGTGGACAGGATTTTGCCGGGGAGCTGTTTTTT
CASSQGGQDFAGELFF
>medium-sized|TRBD2|TRBJ2-7|TRBV7-2
TGTGCCAGCAGCTTATCTAGCGGGAGTAACGAGCAGTACTTC
CASSLSSGSNEQYF
>few|NA|TRBJ2-2|TRBV24-1
TGTGCCACCAGTGATTTGACTGACACCGGGGAGCTGTTTTTT
CATSDLTDTGELFF
>NA|NA|TRBJ2-7|TRBV6-2/TRBV6-3
TGTGCCAGCAGTTACGGCGGTTCCTACGAGCAGTACTTC
CASSYGGSYEQYF
>medium-sized|NA|TRBJ2-5|TRBV4-3
TGCGCCAGCAGCCGTACCGCTGGCGATCAAGAGACCCAGTACTTC
CASSRTAGDQETQYF
>large|NA|TRBJ2-7|TRBV28
TGTGCCAGCAGTACAAAAATGGGCAGGTTGGACGAGCAGTACTTC
CASSTKMGRLDEQYF
>NA|TRBD2|TRBJ2-7|TRBV10-3
TGTGCCATCAGTGCTAGCGGGGGGGCCTACGAGCAGTACTTC
CAISASGGAYEQYF
>medium-sized|NA|TRBJ2-7|TRBV7-2
TGTGCCAGCAGTCTTAGTGGAGCGAGGACCTACGAGCAGTACTTC
CASSLSGARTYEQYF
>NA|NA|TRBJ1-1|TRBV29-1
TGCAGCGCTGAGATGAACACTGAAGCTTTCTTT
CSAEMNTEAFF
>NA|TRBD2|TRBJ2-3|TRBV7-8
TGTGCCAGCAGCTTAAAGCGGTGGGCAGGGACTAGGGAGAATACGCAGTATTTT
CASSLKRWAGTRENTQYF
>NA|TRBD1|TRBJ2-7|TRBV15
TGTGCCACCAGCAGAGGACAGGGGGATTTGGACGAGCAGTACTTC
CATSRGQGDLDEQYF
>many|NA|TRBJ2-5|TRBV6-2/TRBV6-3
TGTGCCAGCAGTTACTCTCGAGAGACCCAGTACTTC
CASSYSRETQYF
>many|TRBD1|TRBJ2-1|TRBV5-1
TGCGCCAGCAGCTTGGAACAGGGGGCTGAGCAGTTCTTC
CASSLEQGAEQFF
>medium-sized|NA|TRBJ2-5|TRBV6-5
TGTGCCAGCAGCCCCAGGACCCAGTACCAAGAGACCCAGTACTTC
CASSPRTQYQETQYF